This TCR beta chain stems from a study of shared clonotypes between healthy human individuals (dated by TCRdb to 2018 to 2021). Broadly, across the study: The cohort included three men and two women between 18 and 49 years of age. For each donor, CD4 naive and CD4 memory were each given three plates, CD8 naive was given two plates, and CD8 memory was given one plate. The study deeply sequenced blood TCR repertoires of several healthy adults to estimate repertoire size and the extent of clonotype sharing between individuals. Per donor, leukapheresis produced somewhere between about 0.9 and 9.5 billion PBMCs. Libraries were prepared and TCR repertoires were sequenced by different laboratories using diverse techniques, in order to increase sequencing depth and limit assay-specific biases.

The research as a whole found: Based on pairwise subsampling, the degree of clonotype sharing among donors was expected to be affected by sequencing depth. Because the study included only a small number of donors, the genetic and exposure-history diversity represented was limited. Sharing across a handful of donors was observed for around 4.8% of naive CD4, over 3% of naive CD8, over 2% of memory CD4, and about 0.39% of memory CD8 clonotypes. Even with the large sequencing depth, rarefaction of the sorted-subset datasets indicated that sequencing was incomplete. Only blood was sampled, and tissue TCR repertoires likely differ from those in blood. Naive subsets generally had larger estimated clonotype richness than memory subsets. Compared with non-shared clonotypes, the clonotypes found in all four sorted-subset donors had higher generation probabilities.

Concerning this clone itself: Which antigen it targets is not known. Base qualities were left out, and no much larger clone turns up one base away.

The CDR3 holds 15 amino acids from the cysteine to the phenylalanine. Only the CDR3 part of the read is kept: 45 bases, read in frame from the first base. The germline V gene (reference sequence) provides CDR1 WNHNN and CDR2 SYGVQD. Clipping removes 3 bases from V and 6 bases from J, with 4 as the unmatched junction base count. The donors were healthy, HIV-negative adults who had no recently reported acute infections or vaccinations. Every donor was a Caucasian adult living in Nashville, Tennessee, USA. CD4+ T cells were enriched by magnetic negative selection; naive cells were then positively selected on CD45RA, and the negative fraction formed the memory subset. After blood collection by leukapheresis, PBMCs were isolated using Ficoll-Histopaque density gradient centrifugation and then cryopreserved in the vapor phase of liquid nitrogen. Analytical flow cytometry was used to check the purity and quantity of every magnetically sorted T cell population. Genomic DNA was isolated from every sorted fraction and measured by UV absorbance on a Nanodrop 2000c.

TCR CDR3 regions were amplified from genomic DNA by multiplex PCR using the deep immunoSEQ assay. Extracted genomic DNA from each cell subset was distributed evenly across all wells of several immunoSEQ 96-well plates, and each plate was treated as a replicate. For sorted subsets, each replicate PCR was loaded with 200 to 250 ng genomic DNA, equivalent to approximately 27,000 T cell genomes. Purified libraries were quantified with a Qubit 3.0 fluorometer, sized on a Bioanalyzer 2100, and re-quantified with the KAPA Library Quantification kit. Every immunoSEQ 96-well plate was sequenced on a dedicated single-read 150-cycle Illumina NextSeq 550 flow cell. The original methods were these. Because only junctional sequences without quality scores were contained in the immunoSEQ output, filtering matching that applied to full-length reads could not be performed. Sequences were annotated with PyIR, a Python wrapper for IgBLAST v1.9, using IMGT germline references to assign V/J genes and CDR3. Any read was removed if the V/J assignment was weak (E-value above 1e-6), the CDR3 was missing, or the read contained stop codons, out-of-frame junctions, or ambiguous translated residues. V3J clonotypes were defined by identical inferred V gene, J gene, and CDR3 amino acid sequence. To compute the percentage overlap between repertoires, the number of shared unique clonotypes was divided by the size of the smaller repertoire. Repertoire richness was assessed with RTK rarefaction, the Chao1 estimator, and Recon v2.1 estimates of unobserved clonotypes. Generation probabilities were computed with OLGA for all TCRbeta clonotypes obtained by the gDNA method from four donors. TCRdb mirrors the immuneACCESS table, restricted to in-frame sequences. Some clones are absent from its copies; in checked studies, under half trace to an unresolved V gene, and the reason for the others is unknown. V and J calls and clone size are copied from that table; D and trimming were computed from the DNA. The sample table records about 1,500,000 clones; about 96% of these occur just once. Roughly 1.1% of the sample is in the top ten clones.

This sequence was found in a man in his thirties or forties in good health. Sequenced sample: naive CD4+ T cells sorted from blood. The cell subset or site label corresponds to: CD45RA+ positively selected. The sequence links TRBV10-1 to TRBJ2-1; 11 bases in the middle match TRBD2. CDR3 protein: CASSETSGGPNEQFF. The sequenced DNA is TGCGCCAGCAGTGAAACTAGCGGGGGCCCCAATGAGCAGTTCTTC.